This entry describes one T cell receptor beta chain. This entry belongs to a study of shared clonotypes between healthy human individuals. As handled by the study authors: ImmunoSEQ supplied junction-only sequences lacking quality scores, so filtering was different. The data were produced by immunoSEQ multiplex PCR, yet TCRdb's version contains in-frame clones alone and is incomplete. That table furnishes V, J and clone size, whereas the DNA furnished D and trimming. Here the sample spans around 2,000,000 clones, over 85% being singletons. Per the germline V gene, CDR1 is MDHEN and CDR2 is SYDVKM. This CDR3 comprises 15 residues. J was trimmed by 6 bases and V by 5 bases; bases with no gene match: 9. CD8 cells regarded as naive lacked CD45RO, were positively chosen for CCR7, and omitted terminally differentiated effector memory CD45RA+ cells.

This TCR derives from a man aged 18 to 29 in good health. Sequenced sample: naive CD8+ T cells sorted from blood. The chain recombines TRBV28 with TRBJ2-7; 11 nucleotides agree with TRBD1. The CDR3, as DNA: TGTGCCAGCAGTCCGCCGGGGGACAGGGGGATCGAGCAGTACTTC. Its translation is CASSPPGDRGIEQYF.